One sample yielded the 17 T cell receptor beta chains listed below, sequenced in a study of tissue T cells after allogeneic stem cell transplantation. Indicated time point: mouse harvest day 7 after allogeneic transplant. Tail vein injection delivered 10^7 T-cell-depleted bone marrow cells and 10^6 splenic CD5+ T cells. The protocol was immunoSEQ multiplex PCR, while the TCRdb copy is restricted to in-frame clones and leaves out a portion. The top ten clones hold less than 2% of a sample with 9,000 to 13,000 clones, 30% to 40% of them seen once. The sample consisted of skin. The source is a female BALB/c mouse given C57BL/6 T cells with graft-versus-host disease after an allogeneic hematopoietic cell transplant.

On this clone itself: Gene and germline names: mouse. The CDR3 end is not reached by the read, which stops 1 residue before it; the germline J gene fills it in. The chain is built from TRBV26 and TRBJ2-7; the match to TRBD2 covers 7 bases. Per germline, CDR1 KGHPV and CDR2 FQNQEV (reference sequence). The ends lost 3 bases at V and 7 bases at J; junction bases unmatched: 3. The CDR3 is 12 amino acids. CDR3 bases read: TGTGCCAGCAGTCTTAACTGGGGAGAACAGTAC. Its protein is CASSLNWGEQY. In full, the CDR3 reads CASSLNWGEQYF.

Regarding this clone: Gene names and germline match the mouse. The read halts 1 residue ahead of the CDR3 end, with the missing end drawn from the germline J gene. V is TRBV26 and J is TRBJ1-4; a possible D gene is TRBD1 (5 bases). CDR3 length equals 14 residues. Germline V gene lookup returns CDR1 KGHPV and CDR2 FQNQEV (reference sequence). V lost 2 bases to trimming and J lost 2 bases, with 6 bases between them. The sequenced CDR3 bases are TGTGCCAGCAGTCTGAAGGGGTCCAACGAAAGATTATTT. Amino acids: CASSLKGSNERLF. The entire CDR3 is CASSLKGSNERLFF. Filled out from reference TRBV26 and TRBJ1-4, the complete variable domain reads NSKVIQTPRYLVKGQGQKAKMRCIPEKGHPVVFWYQQNKNNEFKFLINFQNQEVLQQIDMTEKRFSAECPSNSPCSLEIQSSEAGDSALYLCASSLKGSNERLFFGHGTKLSVL.

With regard to this clone: Gene names follow the mouse nomenclature. The CDR3 end falls 1 residue outside the read, so it is completed with the germline J gene. The rearrangement uses TRBV26 and TRBJ2-7; TRBD1 is a possible D gene (6 bases). Deletions cut 4 bases from V and 3 bases from J, with 7 bases between. This CDR3 contains 12 residues. Germline-derived CDR1 and CDR2 are KGHPV and FQNQEV (reference sequence). CDR3 bases read: TGTGCCAGCAGTCGGGACATCTATGAACAGTAC. Its translation is CASSRDIYEQY. The full CDR3 reads CASSRDIYEQYF. Variable domain in full (rest from reference TRBV26 and TRBJ2-7): NSKVIQTPRYLVKGQGQKAKMRCIPEKGHPVVFWYQQNKNNEFKFLINFQNQEVLQQIDMTEKRFSAECPSNSPCSLEIQSSEAGDSALYLCASSRDIYEQYFGPGTRLTVL.

This clone showed up just once. Gene names and germline refer to mouse. The read ends 1 residue before the CDR3 terminus; that terminus is restored from the germline J gene. The V call is TRBV15, the J call TRBJ2-1, with 7 bases matching TRBD2. V lost 2 bases to trimming and J lost 0 bases; unmatched junction nucleotides: 4. The CDR3 has 16 amino acids. The germline V gene encodes CDR1 SGHND and CDR2 FRSKSL. CDR3 amino acids: CASSLNWGYNYAEQFF. The covered CDR3 bases are TGTGCCAGCAGTTTAAACTGGGGTTATAACTATGCTGAGCAGTTC. The entire variable domain, with the rest obtained from reference TRBV15 and TRBJ2-1, is as follows: DAGVTQTPRHEVAEKGQTIILKCEPVSGHNDLFWYRQTKIQGLELLSYFRSKSLMEDGGAFKDRFKAEMLNSSFSTLKIQPTEPKDSAVYLCASSLNWGYNYAEQFFGPGTRLTVL.

On this clone: Mouse names are used for the genes. The read falls 1 residue short of the CDR3 end, and the missing part is taken from the germline J gene. The gene calls are TRBV15 and TRBJ1-2; D gene ambiguous. The CDR3 totals 14 residues. The V gene lost 4 bases and the J gene lost 1 base, with 10 bases spanning the gap. Germline V gene data show CDR1 as SGHND and CDR2 as FRSKSL. The CDR3 loop reads CASSSGTINSDYTF. Incomplete CDR3 DNA: TGTGCCAGCAGTTCAGGCACAATAAACTCCGACTACACC. The full variable domain, rest sourced from reference TRBV15 and TRBJ1-2, is DAGVTQTPRHEVAEKGQTIILKCEPVSGHNDLFWYRQTKIQGLELLSYFRSKSLMEDGGAFKDRFKAEMLNSSFSTLKIQPTEPKDSAVYLCASSSGTINSDYTFGSGTRLLVI.

As for this clone: Genes and germline come from the mouse. CDR3: CASSRLDSYEQYF. The DNA read from the CDR3 is TGTGCCAGCAGCCGACTGGACTCCTATGAACAGTAC. This rearrangement joins TRBV15 to TRBJ2-7, with D possibly being TRBD2 (6 bases). Sequencing ends 1 residue short of the CDR3 end; the germline J gene provides the rest. V lost 6 bases and J lost 0, with 9 bases in between. Looked up from germline, CDR1 is SGHND and CDR2 is FRSKSL. The CDR3 length is 13 residues.

In regard to this clone: Gene and germline names: mouse. With the read ending 1 residue before the CDR3 end, the germline J gene is used to fill in that end. The chain has TRBV15 and TRBJ2-1; D unresolved. This CDR3 spans 12 amino acids. V was trimmed by 4 bases and J by 4 bases, leaving 5 bases between them. Germline V lookup: CDR1 SGHND, CDR2 FRSKSL. CDR3 protein: CASSSSYAEQFF. Partial CDR3 DNA: TGTGCCAGCAGTTCCAGTTATGCTGAGCAGTTC.

Regarding this clone: Gene names follow the mouse nomenclature. With the read ending 1 residue before the CDR3 end, the germline J gene is used to fill in that end. The rearrangement links TRBV12-1 to TRBJ2-7, with 12 bases matching TRBD2. Germline CDR1 reads SGHSN; CDR2 reads HYEKVE. The CDR3 runs 14 residues. V shed 3 bases and J 7 bases; nucleotides not matched to a gene: 6. The part of the CDR3 DNA that was read is TGTGCCAGCTCTTTGACTGGGGGGGCATGGGAACAGTAC. Its translation is CASSLTGGAWEQY. The entire CDR3 protein is CASSLTGGAWEQYF.

This clone is medium-sized (0.01 to 0.1%). The listed genes are named as in mouse. The read finishes 1 residue shy of the CDR3 end, and the germline J gene is used to complete it. The chain uses TRBV26 and TRBJ2-1; D might be TRBD1 (5 bases). Germline V gene sequence: CDR1 KGHPV, CDR2 FQNQEV (reference sequence). Trimming took 6 bases from V and 7 from J, leaving 10 bases between them. The CDR3 extends over 12 amino acids. The sequenced CDR3 bases are TGTGCCAGCAGCCCAGGGAGGGCTGAGCAGTTC. Residues: CASSPGRAEQF. The whole CDR3 is CASSPGRAEQFF.

Comments on this clone: Genes here carry mouse names. The read ends 1 residue early relative to the CDR3; the germline J gene fills the gap. The chain uses TRBV26 and TRBJ2-5; D call uncertain. The germline CDR1 and CDR2 sequences are KGHPV and FQNQEV (reference sequence). The CDR3 totals 13 residues. Trimming removed 6 bases at V and 0 bases at J, with 7 bases between. The part of the CDR3 DNA that was read is TGTGCCAGCAGCCACAATAACCAAGACACCCAGTAC. This sequence encodes CASSHNNQDTQY. The full CDR3 sequence reads CASSHNNQDTQYF.

Comments on this clone: Genes and germline are mouse. The read terminates 1 residue ahead of where the CDR3 ends, so the germline J gene completes it. The V gene is TRBV4, the J gene TRBJ1-6; 9 bases are shared with TRBD1. TRBJ1-6 is an open reading frame whose function is uncertain. The V gene end was trimmed by 4 bases and the J gene end by 9 bases; junction bases not matched to a gene: 4. The CDR3 runs to 14 residues. CDR1 LGHDT and CDR2 YNNKQL come from the germline V gene (reference sequence). The sequenced CDR3 bases are TGTGCCAGCAGCTTGACAGGGGGGGGTTCGCCCCTCTAC. Amino acids: CASSLTGGGSPLY. The entire CDR3 sequence reads CASSLTGGGSPLYF.

About this clone itself: Germline and genes: mouse. Read data end 1 residue before the CDR3 end; the end is taken from the germline J gene. This chain uses TRBV26 with TRBJ2-3; D not certain. Trimming took 6 bases from V and 0 from J, leaving 4 bases between them. This CDR3 region has 12 residues. Germline V CDR1 and CDR2: KGHPV, FQNQEV (reference sequence). Partial CDR3 DNA: TGTGCCAGCAGCGGGAGTGCAGAAACGCTGTAT. Translation gives CASSGSAETLY. Given in full, the CDR3 is CASSGSAETLYF. Supplemented by reference TRBV26 and TRBJ2-3, the full variable domain reads NSKVIQTPRYLVKGQGQKAKMRCIPEKGHPVVFWYQQNKNNEFKFLINFQNQEVLQQIDMTEKRFSAECPSNSPCSLEIQSSEAGDSALYLCASSGSAETLYFGSGTRLTVL.

In this sample, this clone is medium-sized. All gene names here are mouse names. The read ends 1 residue before the CDR3 terminus; that terminus is restored from the germline J gene. The chain joins TRBV13-1 to TRBJ1-4, with TRBD1 matching over 7 bases. The V and J ends lost 7 bases and 5 bases, in that order; junction bases with no gene match: 8. Germline lookup yields CDR1 NSHNY and CDR2 SYGAGN. The CDR3 length is 14 residues. This chain's CDR3 is CASAAGTENERLFF. The CDR3 bases that were read are TGTGCCAGCGCCGCCGGGACAGAAAACGAAAGATTATTT.

Only a few counts were recorded for this clone. Gene and germline names: mouse. The sequenced fragment ends 1 residue before the CDR3 boundary, so the rest is inferred from the germline J gene. This chain uses TRBV23 with TRBJ1-1; TRBD1 is the table's D call and was not checked against the DNA. The CDR3 has 14 amino acids. Looked up from germline, CDR1 is KGHTA and CDR2 is FQNQQP. CDR3 protein: CSSSQGTANTEVFF. The covered CDR3 bases are TGCTCCAGCAGTCAGGGGACAGCTAACACAGAAGTCTTC. The full variable domain, completed using reference TRBV23 and TRBJ1-1, is DAAVTQKPRYLIKMKGQEAEMKCIPEKGHTAVFWYQQKQSKELKFLIYFQNQQPLDQIDMVKERFSAVCPSSSLCSLGIRTCEAEDSALYLCSSSQGTANTEVFFGKGTRLTVV.

Comments on this clone: Mouse germline and gene names are used. With the read ending 1 residue before the CDR3 end, the germline J gene is used to fill in that end. V usage is TRBV29 and J usage is TRBJ2-1, with 12 bases lining up with TRBD1. Germline V gene sequence: CDR1 MSHET, CDR2 SYDVDS. With 6 bases clipped from V and 6 bases from J, the junction kept 3 bases outside the gene matches. This CDR3 has 14 amino acids. The CDR3 is CASSRDRGRAEQFF. The DNA read from the CDR3 is TGTGCTAGCAGCCGGGACAGGGGGCGTGCTGAGCAGTTC.

This clone was seen only a few times. Gene labels here are mouse ones. The read ends 1 residue shy of where the CDR3 ends; the end is completed using the germline J gene. J is TRBJ1-1 and V is TRBV26; D gene uncertain. V was pared by 2 bases and J by 1 base, with 5 bases between. Germline V gene sequence: CDR1 KGHPV, CDR2 FQNQEV (reference sequence). The CDR3 is made up of 13 amino acids. The covered CDR3 bases are TGTGCCAGCAGTCTGGAGGGGAACACAGAAGTCTTC. Translated: CASSLEGNTEVF. The whole CDR3 sequence is CASSLEGNTEVFF.

This clone is deemed medium-sized. The genes and germline here are from mouse. Coverage ceases 1 residue before the CDR3 finishes, and the germline J gene fills in the end. The chain couples TRBV26 to TRBJ2-7; 10 nucleotides line up with TRBD2. Germline loops: CDR1 KGHPV, CDR2 FQNQEV (reference sequence). The CDR3 extends over 13 amino acids. V lost 3 bases to trimming and J lost 7 bases; unmatched junction nucleotides: 3. The CDR3 DNA, read in part, is TGTGCCAGCAGTCTCCTGGGGGGGCGGGAACAGTAC. Protein: CASSLLGGREQY. The complete CDR3 reads CASSLLGGREQYF.